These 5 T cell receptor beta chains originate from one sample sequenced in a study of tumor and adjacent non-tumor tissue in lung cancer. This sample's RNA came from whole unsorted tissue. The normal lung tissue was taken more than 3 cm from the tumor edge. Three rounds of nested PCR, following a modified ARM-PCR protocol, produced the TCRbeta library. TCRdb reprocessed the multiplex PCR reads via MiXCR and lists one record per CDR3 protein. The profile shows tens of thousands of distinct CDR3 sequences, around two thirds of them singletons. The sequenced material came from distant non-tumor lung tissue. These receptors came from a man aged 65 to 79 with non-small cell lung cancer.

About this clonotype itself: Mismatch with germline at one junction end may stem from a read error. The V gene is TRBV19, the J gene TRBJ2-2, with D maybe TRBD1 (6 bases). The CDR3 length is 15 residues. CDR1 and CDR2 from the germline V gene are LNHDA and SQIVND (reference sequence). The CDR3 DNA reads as TGTGCCAATAGTATAGAGGGACAGAACACCGGGGAGCTGTTTTTT. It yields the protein CANSIEGQNTGELFF.

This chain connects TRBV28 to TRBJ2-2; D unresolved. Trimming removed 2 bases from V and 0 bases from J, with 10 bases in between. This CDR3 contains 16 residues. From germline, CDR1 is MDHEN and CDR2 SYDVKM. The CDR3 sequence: CASSLERSPNTGELFF. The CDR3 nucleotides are TGTGCCAGCAGTTTAGAGAGATCCCCGAACACCGGGGAGCTGTTTTTT.

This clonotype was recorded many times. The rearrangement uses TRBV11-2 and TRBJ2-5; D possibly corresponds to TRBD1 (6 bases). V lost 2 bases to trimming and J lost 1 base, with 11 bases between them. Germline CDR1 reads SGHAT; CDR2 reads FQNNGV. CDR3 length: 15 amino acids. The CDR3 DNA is TGTGCCAGCAGCTTACTAGGGGGTGCCCAAGAGACCCAGTACTTC. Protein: CASSLLGGAQETQYF.

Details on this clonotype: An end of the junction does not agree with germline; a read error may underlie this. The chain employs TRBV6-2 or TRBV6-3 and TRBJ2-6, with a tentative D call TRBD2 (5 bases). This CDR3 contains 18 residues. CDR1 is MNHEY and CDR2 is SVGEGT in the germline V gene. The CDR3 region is CASTYSSGRPSGANVLTF. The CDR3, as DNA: TGTGCCAGCACTTACTCGTCGGGGAGACCCTCTGGGGCCAACGTCCTGACTTTC.

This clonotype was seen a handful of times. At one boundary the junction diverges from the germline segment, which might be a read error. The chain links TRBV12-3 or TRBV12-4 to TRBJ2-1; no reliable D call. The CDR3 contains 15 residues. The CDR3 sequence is CASSLVQASSNEHFF. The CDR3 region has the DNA TGCGCCAGCAGTTTAGTCCAGGCCTCCTCCAATGAGCATTTCTTC.